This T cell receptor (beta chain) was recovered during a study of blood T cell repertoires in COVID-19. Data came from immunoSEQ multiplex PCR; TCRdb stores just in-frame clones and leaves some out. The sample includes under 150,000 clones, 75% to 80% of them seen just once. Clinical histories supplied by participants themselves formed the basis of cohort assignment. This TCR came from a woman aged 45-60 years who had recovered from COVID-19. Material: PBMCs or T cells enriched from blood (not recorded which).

The chain's CDR3 is CASSLGRGADTQYF. Written as DNA, the CDR3 is TGCGCCAGCAGCTTGGGGCGGGGGGCAGATACGCAGTATTTT. The chain joins TRBV5-1 to TRBJ2-3; 8 nucleotides align to TRBD2. The CDR3 sequence is 14 residues long. Per germline, CDR1 SGHRS and CDR2 YFSETQ. The V and J ends lost 0 bases and 4 bases, in that order; junction bases with no gene match: 1. Together with reference TRBV5-1 and TRBJ2-3, the CDR3 gives the full variable domain: KAGVTQTPRYLIKTRGQQVTLSCSPISGHRSVSWYQQTPGQGLQFLFEYFSETQRNKGNFPGRFSGRQFSNSRSEMNVSTLELGDSALYLCASSLGRGADTQYFGPGTRLTVL.